A single sample gave rise to the 23 T cell receptor beta chains below, sequenced in a study of CD8 T cell repertoires and HIV-1 epitope variants. No cognate antigen is known for these TCRs. The assay was immunoSEQ multiplex PCR, and TCRdb's table has in-frame clones only and misses some. The profile covers 5,400 or so clones, with about 60% appearing a single time and 45% taken by the ten largest. The sequencing sample was made of cultured CD8+ T cells derived from PBMCs. The receptors here all came from a male donor with HIV.

The chain employs TRBV25-1 and TRBJ2-5; a weak D match, TRBD1 (6 bases). The germline gives CDR1 MGHDK, CDR2 SYGVNS. V was cut by 2 bases and J by 4 bases, with 20 bases left in between. The CDR3 runs to 17 residues. CDR3 bases: TGTGCCAGCAGTGAAGGCCTCGGCAGGGGATGGCCAGAGACCCAGTACTTC. As protein: CASSEGLGRGWPETQYF.

The CDR3 DNA reads as TGCGCCAGCAGCCAAGGTTTAAACTTAGCCAAAAACATTCAGTACTTC. Translated, it gives CASSQGLNLAKNIQYF. V gene TRBV4-1 combines with J gene TRBJ2-4; D ambiguous. Per the germline V gene, CDR1 is MGHRA and CDR2 is YSYEKL. The germline V and J ends were trimmed by 1 base and 0 bases, with 10 bases remaining between them. The CDR3 totals 16 residues.

The chain uses TRBV5-4 and TRBJ2-7, with D perhaps being TRBD1 or TRBD2 (5 bases each). The ends were cut back, 1 base at V and 7 bases at J, with 9 bases in the middle. The CDR3 runs to 12 residues. Germline CDR1 is SGHNT and CDR2 is YYREEE (reference sequence). CDR3 DNA: TGTGCCAGCAGCTTGAACAGGAGGGAGCAGTACTTC. Protein product: CASSLNRREQYF. Full variable domain (rest looked up from reference TRBV5-4 and TRBJ2-7): ETGVTQSPTHLIKTRGQQVTLRCSSQSGHNTVSWYQQALGQGPQFIFQYYREEENGRGNFPPRFSGLQFPNYSSELNVNALELDDSALYLCASSLNRREQYFGPGTRLTVT.

The chain carries TRBV19 and TRBJ2-7; no definite D call. Germline V gene data show CDR1 as LNHDA and CDR2 as SQIVND (reference sequence). Trimming stripped 5 bases from V and 1 base from J, with 9 bases between. CDR3 size: 13 residues. The CDR3 DNA reads as TGTGCCAGTAGTCCACCGCTATCCTACGAGCAGTACTTC. As protein: CASSPPLSYEQYF. Looking up the rest from reference TRBV19 and TRBJ2-7 gives the full variable domain: DGGITQSPKYLFRKEGQNVTLSCEQNLNHDAMYWYRQDPGQGLRLIYYSQIVNDFQKGDIAEGYSVSREKKESFPLTVTSAQKNPTAFYLCASSPPLSYEQYFGPGTRLTVT.

This clone is classed as medium-sized. This chain joins TRBV27 and TRBJ2-1; D is perhaps TRBD1 (6 bases). Trimming left V 2 bases short and J 0 bases short, with 14 bases between. In germline, CDR1 is MNHEY, CDR2 SMNVEV (reference sequence). The CDR3 has 17 amino acids. CDR3 coding DNA: TGTGCCAGCAGTTTAAAACAGGGTGAGGGCTCCTACAATGAGCAGTTCTTC. Its translation is CASSLKQGEGSYNEQFF.

The sample holds a few counts of this clone. J is TRBJ2-7 and V is TRBV5-1; weak D call: TRBD1 (5 bases). V was cut by 7 bases and J by 1 base, with 9 bases left in between. The CDR3 sequence is 12 residues long. Per germline, CDR1 SGHRS and CDR2 YFSETQ. This CDR3 is CASEGDSYEQYF. The CDR3 coding sequence is TGCGCCAGCGAAGGGGATTCCTACGAGCAGTACTTC.

This clone was counted only a few times. The rearrangement links TRBV19 to TRBJ2-1; the D is unclear. Trimming removed 1 base from V and 0 bases from J, with 7 bases in between. Germline lookup yields CDR1 LNHDA and CDR2 SQIVND (reference sequence). CDR3 length: 15 amino acids. The CDR3 is CASSIGPSSYNEQFF. For the CDR3, the DNA is TGTGCCAGTAGTATAGGACCGAGCTCCTACAATGAGCAGTTCTTC.

The chain carries TRBV2 and TRBJ2-3; the D is unclear. The CDR3 covers 11 residues. The ends were cut back, 3 bases at V and 6 bases at J, with 4 bases in the middle. CDR1 SNHLY and CDR2 FYNNEI come from the germline V gene. CDR3 region: CASSDEDTQYF. DNA for the CDR3: TGTGCCAGCAGTGACGAGGATACGCAGTATTTT.

The V call is TRBV5-1, the J call TRBJ2-7; 8 bases fit TRBD1. After removal of 0 bases from V and 2 bases from J, the junction contained 7 bases not matched to a gene. Germline CDR1 and CDR2: SGHRS and YFSETQ. The CDR3 is 16 amino acids. The CDR3, as DNA: TGCGCCAGCAGCTTGGGTCAGGGGGCATTAGCCTACGAGCAGTACTTC. Its protein product is CASSLGQGALAYEQYF.

This chain links TRBV6-1 with TRBJ1-5; D uncertain. The CDR3 totals 13 residues. Trimming cost V 0 bases and J 4 bases, with 4 bases left between them. In germline, CDR1 is MNHNS, CDR2 SASEGT. The CDR3 loop is CASSEAFNQPQHF. Here the CDR3 DNA reads TGTGCCAGCAGTGAAGCATTTAATCAGCCCCAGCATTTT.

This chain joins TRBV9 and TRBJ2-2; 8 positions agree with TRBD1. The V gene's germline CDR1 is SGDLS and CDR2 YYNGEE. The CDR3 is 15 amino acids. After removal of 0 bases from V and 4 bases from J, the junction contained 2 bases not matched to a gene. The CDR3 DNA is TGTGCCAGCAGCGTAGACAGGGGGGCCACCGGGGAGCTGTTTTTT. Translating it yields CASSVDRGATGELFF.

This chain uses TRBV2 with TRBJ2-7, with a weak D call TRBD2 (6 bases). There are 18 residues in the CDR3. V was shortened by 7 bases and J by 2 bases, with 27 bases between the two germline ends. CDR1 and CDR2 from the germline V gene are SNHLY and FYNNEI. DNA for the CDR3: TGTGCCAGCACCGAGGGTGCCGGACTCGGGGACTCTCCCTACGAGCAGTACTTC. Its protein is CASTEGAGLGDSPYEQYF.

This rearrangement joins TRBV2 to TRBJ1-2; 11 bases are a match to TRBD1. V was pared by 6 bases and J by 8 bases, with 5 bases of the junction left unmatched. CDR1 SNHLY and CDR2 FYNNEI come from the germline V gene. The CDR3 covers 13 residues. In DNA form, the CDR3 reads TGTGCCAGCAGAGGACAGGGGGCCGCAGGCTACACCTTC. This translates into CASRGQGAAGYTF.

CDR3 sequence reads: CASSPPVGSYEQYF. The CDR3 nucleotides read TGTGCCAGCTCACCACCGGTAGGGTCTTACGAGCAGTACTTC. V and J are TRBV18 and TRBJ2-7; D gene unclear. Germline V gene sequence: CDR1 KGHSH, CDR2 LQKENI. The V end lost 0 bases, the J end lost 4 bases, and 10 bases lay between the germline ends. CDR3 size: 14 residues.

This clone was counted a few times. The chain links TRBV7-9 to TRBJ2-2; D unresolved. Germline values: CDR1 SEHNR, CDR2 FQNEAQ (reference sequence). Trimming removed 5 bases from V and 7 bases from J, with 8 bases in between. CDR3 size: 12 residues. For the CDR3, the DNA is TGTGCCAGCAGCCTTCAGGACGGGGAGCTGTTTTTT. Translation gives CASSLQDGELFF.

V usage is TRBV19 and J usage is TRBJ1-1, with D tentatively TRBD1 (5 bases). Germline CDR1 and CDR2: LNHDA and SQIVND (reference sequence). This CDR3 has 13 residues. Trimming left V 6 bases short and J 3 bases short, with 11 bases between. CDR3 sequence: CASRVKGYTEAFF. CDR3 sequence (DNA): TGTGCCAGTAGGGTCAAGGGGTACACTGAAGCTTTCTTT.

The rearrangement joins TRBV28 to TRBJ2-7; TRBD2 aligns across 8 bases. Germline V CDR1 and CDR2: MDHEN, SYDVKM. There are 15 residues in the CDR3. J gave up 5 bases and V 2 bases, and 8 bases lay outside the gene matches. Here the CDR3 reads CASSLDSGKRDEQYF. The CDR3 nucleotides are TGTGCCAGCAGTTTAGATAGCGGGAAGAGGGACGAGCAGTACTTC.

CDR3 residues: CAISEGYEQYF. The CDR3 DNA follows: TGTGCCATCAGTGAGGGATACGAGCAGTACTTC. The V gene is TRBV10-3, the J gene TRBJ2-7; D gene ambiguous. Trimming took off 2 bases at V and 4 bases at J, with 3 bases between the two ends. Germline V gene data show CDR1 as ENHRY and CDR2 as SYGVKD. This CDR3 contains 11 residues.

This clone appeared a few times. This sequence joins TRBV6-5 and TRBJ1-5, with a possible D match to TRBD1 (5 bases). This CDR3 is built from 12 residues. From germline, CDR1 is MNHEY and CDR2 SVGAGI. Trimming stripped 6 bases from V and 7 bases from J, with 10 bases between. The CDR3, as DNA: TGTGCCAGCAGCCCGGGGGGGCAGCCCCAGCATTTT. This translates into CASSPGGQPQHF.

V gene TRBV7-2 combines with J gene TRBJ2-7, with D perhaps TRBD1 or TRBD2 (5 bases each). The length of the CDR3 is 17 residues. Looked up from germline, CDR1 is SGHTA and CDR2 is FQGNSA. Deletions cut 5 bases from V and 2 bases from J, with 22 bases between. This CDR3 is CASSLGDGAASTYEQYF. Written as DNA, the CDR3 is TGTGCCAGCAGCCTAGGGGATGGAGCGGCCTCTACCTACGAGCAGTACTTC.

The rearrangement joins TRBV15 to TRBJ1-1; 8 bases agree with TRBD1. With 9 bases clipped from V and 5 bases from J, the junction kept 14 bases outside the gene matches. The CDR3 runs to 15 residues. Germline V gene sequence: CDR1 LNHNV, CDR2 YYDKDF (reference sequence). CDR3 in amino acids: CATKRFQGANTEAFF. The CDR3 bases are TGTGCCACGAAACGATTCCAGGGGGCGAATACTGAAGCTTTCTTT.

This chain uses TRBV27 with TRBJ2-7; the D gene could be TRBD1 or TRBD2 (5 bases each). Germline CDR1 is MNHEY and CDR2 is SMNVEV (reference sequence). The ends were cut back, 2 bases at V and 6 bases at J, with 8 bases in the middle. This CDR3 is 12 amino acids long. CDR3 DNA: TGTGCCAGCAGTTTAGGGGGTAGCGAGCAGTACTTC. Its translation: CASSLGGSEQYF.

This clone is classed as medium-sized (0.01 to 0.1%). This chain connects TRBV2 to TRBJ2-1, with 8 bases that match TRBD2. Trimming took 6 bases from V and 8 from J; bases not matched to a gene: 9. CDR3 length: 14 amino acids. The V gene's germline CDR1 is SNHLY and CDR2 FYNNEI. For the CDR3, the DNA is TGTGCCAGCAGCAATAGCGGGATGAACGATGAGCAGTTCTTC. Its translation: CASSNSGMNDEQFF.